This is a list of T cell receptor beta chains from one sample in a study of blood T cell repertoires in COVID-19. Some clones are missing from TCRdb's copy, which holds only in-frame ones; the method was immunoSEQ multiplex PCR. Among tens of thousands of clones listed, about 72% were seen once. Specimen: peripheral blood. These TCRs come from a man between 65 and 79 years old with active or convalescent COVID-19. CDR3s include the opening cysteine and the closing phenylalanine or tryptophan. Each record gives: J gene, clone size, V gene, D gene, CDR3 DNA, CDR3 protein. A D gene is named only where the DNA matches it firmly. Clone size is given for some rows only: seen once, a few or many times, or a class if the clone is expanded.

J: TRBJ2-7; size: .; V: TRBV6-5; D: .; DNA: TGTGCCAGCAGTTACTCTTACCGTCGGTCCCACGAGCAGTACTTC; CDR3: CASSYSYRRSHEQYF
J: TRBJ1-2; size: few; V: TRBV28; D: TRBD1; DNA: TGTGCCAGCAGCCCGGGACAGAACCTTTATGGCTACACCTTC; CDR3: CASSPGQNLYGYTF
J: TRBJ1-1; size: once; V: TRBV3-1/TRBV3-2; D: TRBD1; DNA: TGTGCCAGCAGCATCGGGACAGAGAACACTGAAGCTTTCTTT; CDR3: CASSIGTENTEAFF
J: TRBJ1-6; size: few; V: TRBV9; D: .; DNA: TGTGCCAGCAGCGCTGACAGGCATTCACCCCTCCACTTT; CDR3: CASSADRHSPLHF
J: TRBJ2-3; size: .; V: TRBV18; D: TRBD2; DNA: TGTGCCAGCTCACGGAGCGGGGGGGGCACAGATACGCAGTATTTT; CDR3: CASSRSGGGTDTQYF
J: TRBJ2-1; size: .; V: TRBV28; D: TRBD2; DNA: TGTGCCAGCAGCCGCGGGGGGGACCTCTACAATGAGCAGTTCTTC; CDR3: CASSRGGDLYNEQFF
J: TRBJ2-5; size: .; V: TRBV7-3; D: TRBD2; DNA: TGTGCCAGCAGCTGGGGGGGTGAAGAGACCCAGTACTTC; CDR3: CASSWGGEETQYF
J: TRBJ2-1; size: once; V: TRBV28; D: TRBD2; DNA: TGTGCCAGCAGCTCCCCCGGGCGGGGGTCATACAATGAGCAGTTCTTC; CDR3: CASSSPGRGSYNEQFF
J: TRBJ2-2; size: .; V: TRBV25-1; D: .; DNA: TGTGCCAGCCCTCCCCCTCTAGCGTCCCCCGAAACCGGGGAGCTGTTTTTT; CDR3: CASPPPLASPETGELFF
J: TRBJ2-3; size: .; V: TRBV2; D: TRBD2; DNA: TGTGCCAGCAGTGCGACTAGCGGTACAGATACGCAGTATTTT; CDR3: CASSATSGTDTQYF
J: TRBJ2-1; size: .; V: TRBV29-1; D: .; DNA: TGCAGCGTTGAATGGTTGGACAAATACAATGAGCAGTTCTTC; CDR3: CSVEWLDKYNEQFF
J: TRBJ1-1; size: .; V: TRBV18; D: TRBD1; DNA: TGTGCCAGCTCGTCAACAGGGGGCACTGAAGCTTTCTTT; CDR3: CASSSTGGTEAFF
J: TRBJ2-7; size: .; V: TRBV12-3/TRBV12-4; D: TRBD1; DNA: TGTGCCAGCAGGGGGACAGGGTCCCACGAGCAGTACTTC; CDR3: CASRGTGSHEQYF
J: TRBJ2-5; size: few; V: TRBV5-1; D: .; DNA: TGCGCCAGCAGCCAGCGGGCGACGTACCAAGAGACCCAGTACTTC; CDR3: CASSQRATYQETQYF
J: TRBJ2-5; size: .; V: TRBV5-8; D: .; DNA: TGTGCCAGCAGCCGGGACCAGGGAGGTGGTTGGGACTTC; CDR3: CASSRDQGGGWDF